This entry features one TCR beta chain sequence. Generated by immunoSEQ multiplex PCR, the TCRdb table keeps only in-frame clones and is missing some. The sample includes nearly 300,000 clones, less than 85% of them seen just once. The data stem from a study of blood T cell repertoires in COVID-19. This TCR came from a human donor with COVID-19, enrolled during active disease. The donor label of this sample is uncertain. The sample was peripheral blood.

The CDR3 here is CAWSAMDRDNSPLHF. The CDR3 coding sequence is TGTGCCTGGAGTGCAATGGACAGAGATAATTCACCCCTCCACTTT. The chain recombines TRBV30 with TRBJ1-6; D possibly corresponds to TRBD1 (6 bases). V was trimmed by 1 base and J by 5 bases, leaving 12 bases between them. This CDR3 region has 15 residues. Germline V gene sequence: CDR1 GTSNPN, CDR2 SVGIG (reference sequence).